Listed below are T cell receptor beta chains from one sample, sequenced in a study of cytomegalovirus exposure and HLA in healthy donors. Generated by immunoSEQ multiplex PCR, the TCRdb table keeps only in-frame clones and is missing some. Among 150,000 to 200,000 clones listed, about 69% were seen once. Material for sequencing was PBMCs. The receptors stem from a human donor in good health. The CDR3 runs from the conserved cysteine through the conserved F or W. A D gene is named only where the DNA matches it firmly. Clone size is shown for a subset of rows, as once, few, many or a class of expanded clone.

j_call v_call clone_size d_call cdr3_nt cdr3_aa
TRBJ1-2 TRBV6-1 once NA TGTGCCAGCACCCCGAAGGGGGGGGGTTATGGCTACACCTTC CASTPKGGGYGYTF
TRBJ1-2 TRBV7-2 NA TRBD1 TGTGCCAGCGGACAGGGAGGGTTGATCTGGTATGGCTACACCTTC CASGQGGLIWYGYTF
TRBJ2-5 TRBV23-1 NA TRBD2 TGCGCCAGCAGTCCCCCAGCGGGGGACTCCCCGTACCAAGAGACCCAGTACTTC CASSPPAGDSPYQETQYF
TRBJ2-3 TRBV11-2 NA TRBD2 TGTGCCAGCAGCTTGAGCGGGGGAGTAGGAGATACGCAGTATTTT CASSLSGGVGDTQYF
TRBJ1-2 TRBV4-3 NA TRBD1 TGCGCCAGCAGCCACCAGACAGGGGGGAACTATGGCTACACCTTC CASSHQTGGNYGYTF
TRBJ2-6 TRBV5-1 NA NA TGCGCCAGCAGCTTGAGCGCTGGGGCCAACGTCCTGACTTTC CASSLSAGANVLTF
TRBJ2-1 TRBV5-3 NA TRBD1 TGTGCCAGAAGCAGCCCGACAGGGTTGCAGTTCTTC CARSSPTGLQFF
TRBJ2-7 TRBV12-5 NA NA TGTGCTAGTGGTTTGGCCTACCGGGACAAAACCTACGAGCAGTACTTC CASGLAYRDKTYEQYF
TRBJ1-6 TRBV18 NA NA TGTGCCAGCTCATCCCGGACAGAGAATTCACCCCTCCACTTT CASSSRTENSPLHF
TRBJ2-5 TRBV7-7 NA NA TGTGCTAGCAGCTACAGGGAAGGGGAGACCCAGTACTTC CASSYREGETQYF
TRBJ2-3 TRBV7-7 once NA TGTGCTAGCAGCCTGGACTCCTCTAGCACAGATACGCAGTATTTT CASSLDSSSTDTQYF
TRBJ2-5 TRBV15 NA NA TGTGCCACCAGCAGTGAACGCCACACGGGAGAGACCCAGTACTTC CATSSERHTGETQYF
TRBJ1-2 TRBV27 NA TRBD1 TGTGCCAGCACCGGCCTGACAGGGCAAGGAGGCTACACCTTC CASTGLTGQGGYTF
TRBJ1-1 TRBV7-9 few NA TGTGCCAGCACCGCGGTATTGGGGAACACTGAAGCTTTCTTT CASTAVLGNTEAFF
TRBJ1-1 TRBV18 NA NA TGTGCCAGCTCACCACTATCGGAGGGTACTGAAGCTTTCTTT CASSPLSEGTEAFF
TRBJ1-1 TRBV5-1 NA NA TGCGCCAGCAGAATGGGGGGGAGCACTGAAGCTTTCTTT CASRMGGSTEAFF
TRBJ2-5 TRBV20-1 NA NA TGCAGTGCCGTCCAAGAGACCCAGTACTTC CSAVQETQYF
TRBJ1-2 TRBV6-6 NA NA TGTGCCAGCAGTTACGGCTGGGGGCAGTGGGATGGCTACACCTTC CASSYGWGQWDGYTF
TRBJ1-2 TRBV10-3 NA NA TGTGCCATCAGTGAGTACCGGGACTCACCGAACTATGGCTACACCTTC CAISEYRDSPNYGYTF
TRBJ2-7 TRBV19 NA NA TGTGCCAGTAGTACGTGGGGCTCCGAGCAGTACTTC CASSTWGSEQYF
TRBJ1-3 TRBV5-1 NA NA TGCGCCAGCAGCCCACAAACTGGAAACACCATATATTTT CASSPQTGNTIYF
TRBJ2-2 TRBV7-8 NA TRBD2 TGTGCCAGCAGGGGTAGCGGGGGCCCCACCGGGGAGCTGTTTTTT CASRGSGGPTGELFF
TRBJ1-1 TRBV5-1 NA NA TGCGCCAGCAGCCCCGCAGGGTACACTGAAGCTTTCTTT CASSPAGYTEAFF
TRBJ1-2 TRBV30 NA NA TGTGCCTGGAGTGCCCGGACAAACTACTATGGCTACACCTTC CAWSARTNYYGYTF
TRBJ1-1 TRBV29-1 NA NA TGCAGCGTTGAAGATTTGGGAGCTAAAGCTTTCTTT CSVEDLGAKAFF
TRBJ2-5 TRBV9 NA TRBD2 TGTGCCAGCAGCGTAGACGGGACTAGCGGGGGGGCCGCGAAGACCCAGTACTTC CASSVDGTSGGAAKTQYF
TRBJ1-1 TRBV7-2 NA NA TGTGCCAGCAGCTTAGGGCAGCCCCCTGAGGGAGCTTTCTTT CASSLGQPPEGAFF
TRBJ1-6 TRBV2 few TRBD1 TGTGCCAGCAGTCGGACAGGGAATTCACCCCTCCACTTT CASSRTGNSPLHF
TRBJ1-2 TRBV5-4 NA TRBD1 TGCGCCAGCAGCCCCGGGACAGGGTATGGCTACACCTTC CASSPGTGYGYTF
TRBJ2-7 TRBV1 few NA TGCACCAGCAGCCAAGCCCCCCTAGCGGGGGGCAACTACGAGCAGTACTTC CTSSQAPLAGGNYEQYF
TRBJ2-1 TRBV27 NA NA TGTGCCAGCAGTTTTTCTTGGGCGTCCTACAATGAGCAGTTCTTC CASSFSWASYNEQFF
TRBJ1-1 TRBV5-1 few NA TGCGCCAGCAGCGACGAGGACAGCATGAACACTGAAGCTTTCTTT CASSDEDSMNTEAFF
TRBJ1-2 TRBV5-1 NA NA TGCGCCAGCAGCTTGGACGCTTCTGAGGTATCTGGCTACACCTTC CASSLDASEVSGYTF
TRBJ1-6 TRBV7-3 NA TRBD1 TGTGCCAGCAGCCTAAGGCGGACAGGTGCTAATTCACCCCTCCACTTT CASSLRRTGANSPLHF
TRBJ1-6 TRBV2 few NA TGTGCCAGCAGTGCCGGGAGGGGTAATTCACCCCTCCACTTT CASSAGRGNSPLHF
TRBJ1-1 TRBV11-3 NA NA TGTGCCAGCAGCTTAGCGAGGGTCCACGAAGGGAACACTGAAGCTTTCTTT CASSLARVHEGNTEAFF
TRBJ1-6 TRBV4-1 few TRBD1 TGCGCCAGCAGCCAAGAAAGGTTTAGGGACAGGGGTAATTCACCCCTCCACTTT CASSQERFRDRGNSPLHF
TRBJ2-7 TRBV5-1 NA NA TGCGCCAGCAGCTTTTCTGACAGTTACAGCTCCTACGAGCAGTACTTC CASSFSDSYSSYEQYF
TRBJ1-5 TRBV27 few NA TGTGCCAGCAGTTTATCGGCCGTGGGGGGGGGCAATCAGCCCCAGCATTTT CASSLSAVGGGNQPQHF
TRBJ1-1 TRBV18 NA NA TGTGCCAGCTCACCGGGAGGCAGTTCGAACACTGAAGCTTTCTTT CASSPGGSSNTEAFF
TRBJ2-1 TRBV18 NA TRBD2 TGTGCCAGTTGGGGGGGGAGCTCCTACAATGAGCAGTTCTTC CASWGGSSYNEQFF
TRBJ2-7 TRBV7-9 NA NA TGTTCCAGCAGCTCCAAAGGGGGAGGGGATTTCTACGAGCAGTACTTC CSSSSKGGGDFYEQYF
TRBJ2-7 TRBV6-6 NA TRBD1 TGTGCCACCGGTAAGGGGGGACAGGCCTACGAGCAGTACTTC CATGKGGQAYEQYF
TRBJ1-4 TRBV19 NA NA TGTGCCAGTAGTATGGGCTCGGGGGGCTTGTGGAAACTGTTTTTT CASSMGSGGLWKLFF